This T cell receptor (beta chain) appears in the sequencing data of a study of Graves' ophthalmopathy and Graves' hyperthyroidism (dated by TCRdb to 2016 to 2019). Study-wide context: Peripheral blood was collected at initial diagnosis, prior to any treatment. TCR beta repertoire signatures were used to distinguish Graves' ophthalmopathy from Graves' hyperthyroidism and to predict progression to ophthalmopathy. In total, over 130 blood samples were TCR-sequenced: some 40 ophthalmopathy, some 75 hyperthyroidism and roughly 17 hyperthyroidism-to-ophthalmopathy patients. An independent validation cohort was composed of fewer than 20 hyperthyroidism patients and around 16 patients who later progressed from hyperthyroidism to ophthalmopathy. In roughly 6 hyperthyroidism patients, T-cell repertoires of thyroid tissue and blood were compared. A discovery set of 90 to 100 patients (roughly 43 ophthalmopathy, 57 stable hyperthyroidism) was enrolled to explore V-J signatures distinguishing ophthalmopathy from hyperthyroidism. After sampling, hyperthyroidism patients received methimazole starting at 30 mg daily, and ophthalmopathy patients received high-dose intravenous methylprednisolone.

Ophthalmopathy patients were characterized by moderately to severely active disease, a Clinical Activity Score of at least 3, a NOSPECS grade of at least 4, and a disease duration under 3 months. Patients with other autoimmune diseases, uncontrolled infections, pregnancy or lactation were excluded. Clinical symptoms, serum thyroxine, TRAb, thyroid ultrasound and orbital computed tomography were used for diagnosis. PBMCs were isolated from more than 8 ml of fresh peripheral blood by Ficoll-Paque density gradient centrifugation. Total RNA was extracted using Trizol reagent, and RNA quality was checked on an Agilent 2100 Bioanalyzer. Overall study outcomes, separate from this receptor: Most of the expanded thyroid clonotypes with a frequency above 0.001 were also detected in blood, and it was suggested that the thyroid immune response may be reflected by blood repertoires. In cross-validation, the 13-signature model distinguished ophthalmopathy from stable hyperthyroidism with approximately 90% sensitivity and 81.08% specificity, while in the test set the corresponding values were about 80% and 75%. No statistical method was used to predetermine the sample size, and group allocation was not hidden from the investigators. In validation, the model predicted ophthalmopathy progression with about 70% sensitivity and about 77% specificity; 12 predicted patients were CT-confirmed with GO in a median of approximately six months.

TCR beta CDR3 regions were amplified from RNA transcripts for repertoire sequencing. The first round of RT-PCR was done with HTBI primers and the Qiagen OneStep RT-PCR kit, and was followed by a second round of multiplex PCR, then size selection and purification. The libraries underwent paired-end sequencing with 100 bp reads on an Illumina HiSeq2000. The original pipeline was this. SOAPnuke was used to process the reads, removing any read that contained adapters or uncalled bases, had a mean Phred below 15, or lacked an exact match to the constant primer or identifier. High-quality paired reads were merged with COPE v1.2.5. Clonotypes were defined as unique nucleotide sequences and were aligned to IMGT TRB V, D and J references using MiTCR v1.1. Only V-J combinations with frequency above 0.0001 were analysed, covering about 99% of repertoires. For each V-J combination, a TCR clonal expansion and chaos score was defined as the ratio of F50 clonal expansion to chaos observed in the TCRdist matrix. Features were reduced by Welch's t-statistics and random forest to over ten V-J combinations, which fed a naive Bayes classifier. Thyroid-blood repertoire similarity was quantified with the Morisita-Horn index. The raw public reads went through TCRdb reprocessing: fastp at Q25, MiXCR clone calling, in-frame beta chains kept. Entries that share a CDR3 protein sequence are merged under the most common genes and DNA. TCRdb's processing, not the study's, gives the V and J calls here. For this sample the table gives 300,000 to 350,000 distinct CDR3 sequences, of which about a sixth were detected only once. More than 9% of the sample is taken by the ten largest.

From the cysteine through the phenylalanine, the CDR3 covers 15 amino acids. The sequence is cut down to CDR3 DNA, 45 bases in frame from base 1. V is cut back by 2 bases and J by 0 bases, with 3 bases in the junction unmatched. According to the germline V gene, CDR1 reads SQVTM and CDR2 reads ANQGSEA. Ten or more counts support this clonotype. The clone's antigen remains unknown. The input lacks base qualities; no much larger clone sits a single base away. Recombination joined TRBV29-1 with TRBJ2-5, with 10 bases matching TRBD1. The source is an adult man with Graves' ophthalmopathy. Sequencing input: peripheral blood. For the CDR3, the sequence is CSVETGQGYQETQYF. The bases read TGCAGCGTTGAAACGGGACAGGGGTACCAAGAGACCCAGTACTTC. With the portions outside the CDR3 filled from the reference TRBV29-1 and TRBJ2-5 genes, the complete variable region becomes SAVISQKPSRDICQRGTSLTIQCQVDSQVTMMFWYRQQPGQSLTLIATANQGSEATYESGFVIDKFPISRPNLTFSTLTVSNMSPEDSSIYLCSVETGQGYQETQYFGPGTRLLVL.